The entry that follows covers one T cell receptor beta chain sequence. Methods used by the authors: Reference gene primer amplification gave nucleated cell count estimates. The method was immunoSEQ multiplex PCR; TCRdb's version includes in-frame clones alone and lacks a portion of them. The V and J calls and clone size come from that table; D and trimming were worked out from the DNA. The data show 150,000 to 200,000 clones, roughly 86% seen once. This record belongs to a study of blood T cell repertoires in COVID-19. Whole-study context: Both acute and convalescent COVID-19 samples were obtained from the United States, Italy and Spain. T cells, B-cell-depleted T cells, or PBMCs provided the cDNA or gDNA that served as material.

The CDR3 totals 16 residues. The germline CDR1 and CDR2 sequences are LGHDT and YNNKEL (reference sequence). Germline trimming cut 5 bases from V and 0 bases from J; bases unmatched to any gene: 7. Sample: peripheral blood. This chain links TRBV3-1 (or the pseudogene TRBV3-2) with TRBJ2-3; the match to TRBD1 covers 8 bases. The clonotype originates from a woman aged 80 or older in a cohort sampled during active or convalescent COVID-19. For the CDR3, the DNA is TGTGCCAGCAGCGGACTTGGACAGGGAAGCACAGATACGCAGTATTTT. This gives the protein CASSGLGQGSTDTQYF.